Presented here are 20 T cell receptor beta chains from one specimen sequenced in a study of cytomegalovirus exposure and HLA in healthy donors. A multiplex PCR was run with 60 Vbeta primers and 13 Jbeta primers. The data were produced by immunoSEQ multiplex PCR, yet TCRdb's version contains in-frame clones alone and is incomplete. Found here are approximately 100,000 clones, around 83% of them singletons; the top ten hold roughly 1.2%. Material: PBMCs. The receptors here all came from a woman younger than 30 in good health and CMV-seronegative.

As for this clone: At one end, the junction sequence differs from germline, possibly due to a read error. The V gene is TRBV18, the J gene TRBJ1-6; D is uncertain. Germline V gene data show CDR1 as KGHSH and CDR2 as LQKENI. The CDR3 sequence is 16 residues long. The CDR3 coding sequence is TGTGCCAGCTCGCCCACCTCGGTGGGCTATGATTCACCCCTCCACTTT. Its protein product is CASSPTSVGYDSPLHF.

This chain uses TRBV6-4 with TRBJ2-1, with TRBD1 identical over 9 bases. The CDR3 covers 15 residues. Germline CDR1 and CDR2: MRHNA and SNTAGT. V lost 0 bases to trimming and J lost 7 bases; unmatched junction nucleotides: 4. CDR3 sequence (DNA): TGTGCCAGCAGTGACTCCTGGACAGGGGCAAATGAGCAGTTCTTC. This gives the protein CASSDSWTGANEQFF.

This clone was picked up a small number of times. V gene TRBV6-6 combines with J gene TRBJ2-7, with TRBD1 matching 9 bases. The ends lost 6 bases at V and 2 bases at J; junction bases unmatched: 11. The germline gives CDR1 MNHNY, CDR2 SVGAGI (reference sequence). This CDR3 contains 16 residues. The CDR3 reads CASRGTGTGLAYEQYF. CDR3 nucleotides: TGTGCCAGCAGGGGCACCGGGACAGGGTTAGCCTACGAGCAGTACTTC.

The chain links TRBV7-2 to TRBJ2-4; 7 bases fit TRBD2. From germline, CDR1 is SGHTA and CDR2 FQGNSA. Trimming at V came to 0 bases and at J to 6 bases, leaving 5 bases not matched to a gene. This CDR3 contains 15 residues. CDR3 nucleotide sequence: TGTGCCAGCAGCTTAGCGTGGGGGGGGTCAAACATTCAGTACTTC. The encoded protein is CASSLAWGGSNIQYF. The complete variable domain, with remaining parts taken from reference TRBV7-2 and TRBJ2-4, reads GAGVSQSPSNKVTEKGKDVELRCDPISGHTALYWYRQSLGQGLEFLIYFQGNSAPDKSGLPSDRFSAERTGGSVSTLTIQRTQQEDSAVYLCASSLAWGGSNIQYFGAGTRLSVL.

This rearrangement joins TRBV18 to TRBJ2-3; 14 bases line up with TRBD2. V trimming: 3 bases; J trimming: 4 bases; junction bases outside the gene matches: 3. The CDR3 spans 16 residues. Germline V gene data show CDR1 as KGHSH and CDR2 as LQKENI. The CDR3 nucleotides are TGTGCCAGCTCACCGGGACTAGCGGGGGTCTCAGATACGCAGTATTTT. It codes for CASSPGLAGVSDTQYF.

The V and J genes are TRBV6-5 and TRBJ2-7; D is possibly TRBD1 (6 bases). Trimming took 2 bases from V and 3 from J, leaving 11 bases between them. Germline V gives CDR1 MNHEY, CDR2 SVGAGI. The CDR3 is made up of 14 amino acids. CDR3 in DNA: TGTGCCAGCAGTTACACCGACAGGCTCTACGAGCAGTACTTC. This sequence encodes CASSYTDRLYEQYF.

V usage is TRBV9 and J usage is TRBJ1-4, with 7 bases matching TRBD1. This CDR3 comprises 15 residues. With V trimmed by 4 bases and J by 5 bases, 8 bases remained unmatched. The germline V gene encodes CDR1 SGDLS and CDR2 YYNGEE. The CDR3 reads CASSLRGQRNEKLFF. The CDR3 DNA is TGTGCCAGCAGCCTGAGGGGACAGAGGAATGAAAAACTGTTTTTT.

The gene calls are TRBV29-1 and TRBJ2-3, with D tentatively TRBD2 (6 bases). Germline CDR1 and CDR2: SQVTM and ANQGSEA. The CDR3 is made up of 13 amino acids. V lost 4 bases to trimming and J lost 6 bases, with 14 bases between them. The CDR3 protein is CSVGRGRGDTQYF. The CDR3 region has the DNA TGCAGCGTTGGTCGGGGGAGAGGGGATACGCAGTATTTT.

This chain uses TRBV5-1 with TRBJ1-2; D not resolved. CDR3 length: 13 amino acids. CDR1 is SGHRS and CDR2 is YFSETQ in the germline V gene. Trimming took off 1 base at V and 8 bases at J, with 12 bases between the two ends. For the CDR3, the DNA is TGCGCCAGCAGCTTGCCGGGGATGGAGGGCTACACCTTC. It yields the protein CASSLPGMEGYTF.

The rearrangement links TRBV7-9 to TRBJ1-4; D is unresolved. The CDR3 extends over 15 amino acids. Germline loops: CDR1 SEHNR, CDR2 FQNEAQ (reference sequence). The V end lost 2 bases, the J end lost 0 bases, and 7 bases lay between the germline ends. CDR3 nucleotide sequence: TGTGCCAGCAGCTTATCCCCCTCAACTAATGAAAAACTGTTTTTT. Translating gives CASSLSPSTNEKLFF. The full variable domain, with the rest looked up from reference TRBV7-9 and TRBJ1-4, is DTGVSQNPRHKITKRGQNVTFRCDPISEHNRLYWYRQTLGQGPEFLTYFQNEAQLEKSRLLSDRFSAERPKGSFSTLEIQRTEQGDSAMYLCASSLSPSTNEKLFFGSGTQLSVL.

This chain connects TRBV28 to TRBJ2-2; possible D gene TRBD1, 6 bases. Germline V CDR1 and CDR2: MDHEN, SYDVKM. This CDR3 contains 14 residues. Trimming took off 1 base at V and 7 bases at J, with 10 bases between the two ends. CDR3 sequence (DNA): TGTGCCAGCAGTTTATCCGGACAGCGCGGGGAGCTGTTTTTT. Amino acid sequence: CASSLSGQRGELFF.

As concerns this clone: At one boundary the junction diverges from the germline segment, which might be a read error. V gene TRBV7-8 combines with J gene TRBJ1-4; the match to TRBD1 covers 7 bases. The V gene's germline CDR1 is SGHVS and CDR2 FQNEAQ. There are 16 residues in the CDR3. This chain's CDR3 is CASSLRDSATSEKLFF. As DNA, the CDR3 is TGTGCCAGCAGCCTCCGGGACAGTGCAACTAGTGAAAAACTGTTTTTT.

The V call is TRBV5-6, the J call TRBJ2-3; weak D call: TRBD2 (5 bases). CDR1 is SGHDT and CDR2 is YYEEEE in the germline V gene. The CDR3 is 11 residues long. V lost 4 bases, J lost 10 bases, and 10 bases lay in between. The CDR3: CASSRGRSQYF. As DNA, the CDR3 is TGTGCCAGCAGCAGAGGGCGATCGCAGTATTTT.

This clone was seen only a few times. The V call is TRBV19, the J call TRBJ1-2; no firm D call. The V gene's germline CDR1 is LNHDA and CDR2 SQIVND (reference sequence). Trimming left V 8 bases short and J 0 bases short, with 16 bases between. CDR3 length: 15 amino acids. The CDR3, as DNA: TGTGCCAGTGGCCCAGGCCGAGGGACTAACTATGGCTACACCTTC. Translated, it gives CASGPGRGTNYGYTF.

V gene TRBV10-1 combines with J gene TRBJ2-3, with TRBD1 identical over 10 bases. The V gene end was trimmed by 7 bases and the J gene end by 1 base; junction bases not matched to a gene: 8. This CDR3 spans 16 amino acids. The germline V gene encodes CDR1 WNHNN and CDR2 SYGVQD (reference sequence). CDR3 loop: CASKNDRGPRTDTQYF. The CDR3 DNA follows: TGCGCCAGCAAAAACGACAGGGGGCCTCGCACAGATACGCAGTATTTT.

The rearrangement joins TRBV6-6 to TRBJ2-1; TRBD2 agrees at 13 bases. V lost 5 bases and J lost 7; bases outside the gene matches: 2. The CDR3 totals 14 residues. In germline, CDR1 is MNHNY, CDR2 SVGAGI (reference sequence). DNA of the CDR3: TGTGCCAGCAGTGGACTAGCGGGAGTGAATGAGCAGTTCTTC. Translating it yields CASSGLAGVNEQFF.

This chain joins TRBV27 and TRBJ2-7, with D possibly TRBD2 on 6 matching bases. Trimming left V 2 bases short and J 0 bases short, with 14 bases between. CDR3 size: 16 residues. Looked up from germline, CDR1 is MNHEY and CDR2 is SMNVEV (reference sequence). CDR3 coding DNA: TGTGCCAGCAGTTTAAGAGGGGACGGGGGCTCCTACGAGCAGTACTTC. This gives the protein CASSLRGDGGSYEQYF.

The rearrangement joins TRBV6-4 to TRBJ2-1, with 11 bases lining up with TRBD2. This CDR3 region has 14 residues. Trimming removed 1 base from V and 10 bases from J; junction bases left unmatched: 3. The germline CDR1 and CDR2 sequences are MRHNA and SNTAGT. The CDR3 loop reads CASSDLGLADEQFF. In nucleotides, the CDR3 is TGTGCCAGCAGTGACTTGGGACTAGCGGACGAGCAGTTCTTC.

This clone turned up a few times. CDR3 sequence (DNA): TGTGCCAGCTCACCAGGGACAGGGCAACAGCCCCAGCATTTT. It codes for CASSPGTGQQPQHF. This chain uses TRBV18 with TRBJ1-5, with TRBD1 matching 9 bases. This CDR3 is built from 14 residues. The V and J ends lost 2 bases and 7 bases, in that order; junction bases with no gene match: 3. From germline, CDR1 is KGHSH and CDR2 LQKENI.

This clone has more than one count but fewer than ten. The chain combines TRBV6-1 with TRBJ2-7, with D tentatively TRBD2 (6 bases). Germline values: CDR1 MNHNS, CDR2 SASEGT. The V and J ends lost 4 bases and 3 bases respectively, with 10 bases between them. The CDR3 has 13 amino acids. The CDR3 spells CASSASSDYEQYF. The CDR3 nucleotides are TGTGCCAGCAGTGCGTCTAGCGACTACGAGCAGTACTTC.